Presented here are 2 T cell receptor beta chains from one specimen sequenced in a study of shared T cell receptors in the human thymus. Sequencing was performed with immunoSEQ multiplex PCR; in TCRdb, only in-frame clones are kept and a portion is missing. The data contain over 650,000 clones, around 87% of them singletons. The sample was also linked to a second study, of human thymus T cells.

The specimen was thymocytes. These receptors all come from a boy in the first two years of life with a congenital heart defect.

J is TRBJ1-5 and V is TRBV19; tentatively, D is TRBD1 (6 bases). The V end was cut by 11 bases, the J end by 4 bases, with 27 bases between. Germline values: CDR1 LNHDA, CDR2 SQIVND (reference sequence). This CDR3 spans 17 amino acids. CDR3 coding DNA: TGTGCCCACAGGGTCGGGACCACACCCAGATTTAATCAGCCCCAGCATTTT. Its protein is CAHRVGTTPRFNQPQHF.

The V gene is TRBV4-2, the J gene TRBJ1-6; no firm D call. The germline CDR1 and CDR2 sequences are LGHNA and YNFKEQ. The ends were cut back, 1 base at V and 9 bases at J, with 19 bases in the middle. This CDR3 is 17 amino acids long. CDR3 in DNA: TGTGCCAGCAGCCAAGTACAACAGCAACCCCGCTTTTCACCCCTCCACTTT. Its protein is CASSQVQQQPRFSPLHF.